Each of the 2 T cell receptor beta chains below was sequenced from the same sample in a study of blood T cell repertoires in COVID-19. Libraries were prepared by immunoSEQ multiplex PCR; TCRdb keeps only in-frame clonotypes and omits some of them. The table includes more than 70,000 clones, approximately 89% detected once. Sequenced input: peripheral blood. The receptors here all came from a man aged 45-65 years with active COVID-19.

V is TRBV5-1 and J is TRBJ2-2; 11 nucleotides match TRBD2. The V and J ends lost 9 bases and 4 bases, in that order; junction bases with no gene match: 5. The CDR3 spans 14 residues. Germline V gives CDR1 SGHRS, CDR2 YFSETQ. The CDR3 DNA is TGCGCCACTGGGACTAGCGGAATCACCGGGGAGCTGTTTTTT. Amino acid sequence: CATGTSGITGELFF.

V is TRBV5-1 and J is TRBJ1-6; the D gene is possibly TRBD1 (6 bases). The germline V gene has CDR1 SGHRS and CDR2 YFSETQ. The CDR3 is 15 residues long. The V gene lost 6 bases and the J gene lost 6 bases, with 16 bases spanning the gap. CDR3 sequence (DNA): TGCGCCAGCACTTCAACGCAGGGGTCTAATTCACCCCTCCACTTT. This codes for CASTSTQGSNSPLHF.